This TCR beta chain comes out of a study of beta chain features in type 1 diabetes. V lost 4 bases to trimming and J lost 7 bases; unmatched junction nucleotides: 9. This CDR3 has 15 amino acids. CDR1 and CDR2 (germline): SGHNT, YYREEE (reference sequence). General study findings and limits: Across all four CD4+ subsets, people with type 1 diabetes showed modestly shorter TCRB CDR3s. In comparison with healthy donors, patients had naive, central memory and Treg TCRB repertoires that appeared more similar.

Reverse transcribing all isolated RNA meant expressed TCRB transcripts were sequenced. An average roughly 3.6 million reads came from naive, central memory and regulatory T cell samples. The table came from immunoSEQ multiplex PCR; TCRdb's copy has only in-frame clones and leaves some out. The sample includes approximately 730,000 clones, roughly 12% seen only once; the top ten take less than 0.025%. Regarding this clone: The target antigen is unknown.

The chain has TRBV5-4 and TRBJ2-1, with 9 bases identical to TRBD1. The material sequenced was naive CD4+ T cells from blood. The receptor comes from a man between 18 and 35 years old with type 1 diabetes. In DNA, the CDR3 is TGTGCCAGCAGCCGGGGGACAGGGAAGGGAAATGAGCAGTTCTTC. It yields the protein CASSRGTGKGNEQFF.